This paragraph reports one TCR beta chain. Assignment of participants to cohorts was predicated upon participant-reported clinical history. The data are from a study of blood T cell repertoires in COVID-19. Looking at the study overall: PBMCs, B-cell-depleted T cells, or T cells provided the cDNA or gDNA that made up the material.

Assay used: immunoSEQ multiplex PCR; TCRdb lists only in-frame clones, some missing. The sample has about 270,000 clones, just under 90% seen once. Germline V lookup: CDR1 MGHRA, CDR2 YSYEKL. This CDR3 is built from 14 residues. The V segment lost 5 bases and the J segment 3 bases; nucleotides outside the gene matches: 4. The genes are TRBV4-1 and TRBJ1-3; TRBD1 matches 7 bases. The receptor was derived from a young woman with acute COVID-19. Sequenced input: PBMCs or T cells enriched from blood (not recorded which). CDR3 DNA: TGCGCCAGCAGCGCATACAGGGGTGGAAACACCATATATTTT. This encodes CASSAYRGGNTIYF.